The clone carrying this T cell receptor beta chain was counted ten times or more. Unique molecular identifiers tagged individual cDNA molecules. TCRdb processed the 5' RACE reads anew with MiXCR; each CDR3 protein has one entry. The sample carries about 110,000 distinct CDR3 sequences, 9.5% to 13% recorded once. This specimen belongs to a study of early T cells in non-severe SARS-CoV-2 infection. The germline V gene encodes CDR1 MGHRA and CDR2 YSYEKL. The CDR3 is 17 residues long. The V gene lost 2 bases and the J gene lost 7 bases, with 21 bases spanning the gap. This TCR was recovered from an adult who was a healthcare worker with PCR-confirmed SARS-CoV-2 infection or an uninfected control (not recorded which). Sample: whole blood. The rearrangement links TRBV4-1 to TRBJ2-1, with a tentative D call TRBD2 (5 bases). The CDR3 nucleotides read TGCGCCAGCAGCCAATATGAATTAGTGGCGGGTAAGAATGAGCAGTTCTTC. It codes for CASSQYELVAGKNEQFF.